The entry that follows covers one TCR beta chain sequence. Its target is unknown. This entry comes from a study of cytomegalovirus exposure and HLA in healthy donors. Whole-study findings and limits: A prior analysis recorded that most TCR beta V segments were productive about 87% or about 30% of the time.

PCR primers comprised 60 Vbeta and 13 Jbeta primers. Profiling relied on immunoSEQ multiplex PCR, and the TCRdb table lists in-frame clones only, not all of them. This sample contains 150,000 to 200,000 clones. Trimming stripped 4 bases from V and 7 bases from J, with 13 bases between. The CDR3 sequence is 12 residues long. Germline V gene sequence: CDR1 GTSNPN, CDR2 SVGIG (reference sequence). The chain couples TRBV30 to TRBJ1-1; D remains ambiguous. What was sequenced was PBMCs. This TCR was recovered from a boy aged 5-17 years in good health and CMV-seronegative. The CDR3 DNA is TGTGCCTGGATTAAGAGGGAGGGTGAAGCTTTCTTT. Residues: CAWIKREGEAFF.